This T cell receptor beta chain was identified in a study of beta chain features in type 1 diabetes. Study-wide context: No patient-donor differences in age, gender, total cells or subset yield. Overall study findings and caveats: TCRB CDR3s were moderately but significantly shorter in Type 1 diabetes patients in all four CD4+ subsets. There was a possibility that cDNA sequencing over-represented cells with high TCR expression. Naive, central memory and Treg TCRB repertoires seemed to resemble each other more closely in patients than they did in healthy donors.

The CDR3 has 12 amino acids. The germline V and J ends were trimmed by 6 bases and 9 bases, with 12 bases remaining between them. CDR1 and CDR2 from the germline V gene are MDHEN and SYDVKM. TCRB transcripts that were expressed got sequenced, as all of the isolated RNA had been reverse transcribed. Method: immunoSEQ multiplex PCR; TCRdb's copy keeps in-frame clones and lacks some. The top ten clones hold 0.093% of a sample with 680,000 or so clones, 15% to 18% of them seen once. Regarding this clone: Antigen specificity is unknown.

The rearrangement links TRBV28 to TRBJ2-1; D gene uncertain. The sample comprised naive CD4+ T cells from blood. The origin of this receptor is a man between 18 and 29 years old in good health. Here the CDR3 DNA reads TGTGCCAGCAGAACGAAGGCTGGTGAGCAGTTCTTC. Protein: CASRTKAGEQFF.